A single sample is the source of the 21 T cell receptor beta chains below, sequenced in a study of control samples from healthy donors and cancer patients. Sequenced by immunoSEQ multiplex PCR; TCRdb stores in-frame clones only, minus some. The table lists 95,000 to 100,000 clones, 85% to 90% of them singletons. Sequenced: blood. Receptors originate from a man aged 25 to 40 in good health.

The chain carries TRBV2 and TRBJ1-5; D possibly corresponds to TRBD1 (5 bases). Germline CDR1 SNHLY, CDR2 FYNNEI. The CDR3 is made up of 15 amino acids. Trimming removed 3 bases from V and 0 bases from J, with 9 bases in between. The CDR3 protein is CASSEGPYSNQPQHF. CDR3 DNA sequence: TGTGCCAGCAGTGAGGGACCTTATAGCAATCAGCCCCAGCATTTT.

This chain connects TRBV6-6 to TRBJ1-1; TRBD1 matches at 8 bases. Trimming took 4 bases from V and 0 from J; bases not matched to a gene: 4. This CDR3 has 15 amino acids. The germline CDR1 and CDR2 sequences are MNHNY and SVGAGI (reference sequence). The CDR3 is CASSLDRALNTEAFF. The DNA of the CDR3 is TGTGCCAGCAGTTTGGACAGGGCCCTGAACACTGAAGCTTTCTTT.

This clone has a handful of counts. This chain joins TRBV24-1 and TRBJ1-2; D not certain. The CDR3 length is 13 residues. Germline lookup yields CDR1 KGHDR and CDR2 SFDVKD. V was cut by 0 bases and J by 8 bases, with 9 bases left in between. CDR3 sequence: CATSDLTSRGYTF. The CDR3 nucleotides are TGTGCCACCAGTGATTTGACCTCGAGGGGCTACACCTTC.

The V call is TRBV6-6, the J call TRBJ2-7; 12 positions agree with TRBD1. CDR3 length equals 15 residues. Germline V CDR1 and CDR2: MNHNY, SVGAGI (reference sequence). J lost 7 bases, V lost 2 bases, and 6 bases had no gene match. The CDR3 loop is CASSYRGQGANEQYF. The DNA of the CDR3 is TGTGCCAGCAGTTACAGGGGACAGGGGGCGAATGAGCAGTACTTC.

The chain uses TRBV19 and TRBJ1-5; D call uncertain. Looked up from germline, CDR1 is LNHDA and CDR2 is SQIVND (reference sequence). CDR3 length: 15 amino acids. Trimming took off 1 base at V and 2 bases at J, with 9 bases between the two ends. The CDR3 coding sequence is TGTGCCAGTAGTATAGGGGGTGGGGGCAATCAGCCCCAGCATTTT. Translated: CASSIGGGGNQPQHF.

CDR3 DNA sequence: TGTGCCAGCAGTCAAGACGGTAGCAATCAGCCCCAGCATTTT. Amino acid sequence: CASSQDGSNQPQHF. The chain is built from TRBV2 and TRBJ1-5; D remains unclear. V gave up 5 bases and J gave up 0 bases, with 8 bases separating them. The CDR3 is 14 residues long. Per the germline V gene, CDR1 is SNHLY and CDR2 is FYNNEI. The full variable domain, in which reference TRBV2 and TRBJ1-5 provide the parts outside the CDR3, is EPEVTQTPSHQVTQMGQEVILRCVPISNHLYFYWYRQILGQKVEFLVSFYNNEISEKSEIFDDQFSVERPDGSNFTLKIRSTKLEDSAMYFCASSQDGSNQPQHFGDGTRLSIL.

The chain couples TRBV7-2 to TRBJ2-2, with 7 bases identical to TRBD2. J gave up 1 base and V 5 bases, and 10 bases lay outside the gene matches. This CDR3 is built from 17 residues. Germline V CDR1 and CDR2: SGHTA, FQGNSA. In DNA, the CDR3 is TGTGCCAGCAGCCCGCGGTACCTAGCGGAGAACACCGGGGAGCTGTTTTTT. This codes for CASSPRYLAENTGELFF.

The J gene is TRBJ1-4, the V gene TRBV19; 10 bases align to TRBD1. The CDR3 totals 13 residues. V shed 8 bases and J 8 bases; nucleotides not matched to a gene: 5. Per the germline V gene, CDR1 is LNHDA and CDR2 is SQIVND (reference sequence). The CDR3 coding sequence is TGTGCCAGTTCCCGGGACAGGGGAGAAAAACTGTTTTTT. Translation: CASSRDRGEKLFF.

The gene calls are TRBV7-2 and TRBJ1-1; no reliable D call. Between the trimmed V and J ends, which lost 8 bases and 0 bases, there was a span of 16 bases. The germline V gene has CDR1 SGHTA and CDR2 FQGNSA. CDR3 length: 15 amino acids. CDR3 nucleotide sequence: TGTGCCAGCCGACGGGTGGGCACGCTGAACACTGAAGCTTTCTTT. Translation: CASRRVGTLNTEAFF.

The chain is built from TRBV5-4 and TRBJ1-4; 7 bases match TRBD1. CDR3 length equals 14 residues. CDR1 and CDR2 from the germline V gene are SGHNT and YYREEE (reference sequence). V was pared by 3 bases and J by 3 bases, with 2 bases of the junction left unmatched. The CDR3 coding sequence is TGTGCCAGCAGCTCTGGGACAGCTAATGAAAAACTGTTTTTT. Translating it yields CASSSGTANEKLFF. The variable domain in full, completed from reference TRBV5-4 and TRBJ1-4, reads ETGVTQSPTHLIKTRGQQVTLRCSSQSGHNTVSWYQQALGQGPQFIFQYYREEENGRGNFPPRFSGLQFPNYSSELNVNALELDDSALYLCASSSGTANEKLFFGSGTQLSVL.

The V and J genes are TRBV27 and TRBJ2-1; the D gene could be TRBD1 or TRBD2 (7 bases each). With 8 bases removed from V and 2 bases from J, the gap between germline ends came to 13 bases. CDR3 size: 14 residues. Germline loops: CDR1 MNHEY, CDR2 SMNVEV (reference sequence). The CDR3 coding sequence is TGTGCCAGCCGCAGGGGGGGTACCTACAATGAGCAGTTCTTC. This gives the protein CASRRGGTYNEQFF.

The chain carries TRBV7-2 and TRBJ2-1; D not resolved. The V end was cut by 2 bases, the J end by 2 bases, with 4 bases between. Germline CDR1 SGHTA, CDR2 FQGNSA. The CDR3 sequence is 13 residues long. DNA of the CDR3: TGTGCCAGCAGCTTAAATGCCTACAATGAGCAGTTCTTC. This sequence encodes CASSLNAYNEQFF.

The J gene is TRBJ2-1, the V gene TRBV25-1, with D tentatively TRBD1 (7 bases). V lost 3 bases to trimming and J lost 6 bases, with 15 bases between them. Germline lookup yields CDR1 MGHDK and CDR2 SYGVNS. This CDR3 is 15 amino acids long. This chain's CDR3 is CASSERDRAVNEQFF. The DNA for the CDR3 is TGTGCCAGCAGTGAGCGGGACAGAGCCGTCAATGAGCAGTTCTTC.

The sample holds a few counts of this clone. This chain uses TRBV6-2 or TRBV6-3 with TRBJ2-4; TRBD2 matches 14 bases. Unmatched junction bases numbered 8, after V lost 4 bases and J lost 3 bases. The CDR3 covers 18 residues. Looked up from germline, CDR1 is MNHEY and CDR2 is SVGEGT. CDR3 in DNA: TGTGCCAGCAGTTCCATAGGGACTAGCGGGAGTGGCAAAAACATTCAGTACTTC. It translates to CASSSIGTSGSGKNIQYF.

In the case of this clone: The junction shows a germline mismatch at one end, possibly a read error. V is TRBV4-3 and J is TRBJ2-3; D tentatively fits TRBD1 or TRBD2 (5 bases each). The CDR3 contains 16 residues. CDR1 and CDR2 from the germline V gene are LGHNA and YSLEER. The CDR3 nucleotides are TGCGCCAGCAGCCAAGCCTCCGGGACCCTGGGAGATATGCAGTATTTT. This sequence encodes CASSQASGTLGDMQYF.

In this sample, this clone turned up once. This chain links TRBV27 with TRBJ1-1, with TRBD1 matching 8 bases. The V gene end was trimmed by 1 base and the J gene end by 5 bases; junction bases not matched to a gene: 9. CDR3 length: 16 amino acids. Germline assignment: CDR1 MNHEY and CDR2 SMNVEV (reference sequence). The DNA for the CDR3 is TGTGCCAGCAGTTTATGGCGGACAGGGAGGTGGACTGAAGCTTTCTTT. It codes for CASSLWRTGRWTEAFF.

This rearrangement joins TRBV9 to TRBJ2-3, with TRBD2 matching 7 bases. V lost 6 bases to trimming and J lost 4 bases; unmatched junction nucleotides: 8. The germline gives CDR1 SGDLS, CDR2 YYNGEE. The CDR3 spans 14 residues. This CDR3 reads CASKRDLVSDTQYF. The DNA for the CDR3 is TGTGCCAGCAAGCGGGACCTTGTCTCAGATACGCAGTATTTT.

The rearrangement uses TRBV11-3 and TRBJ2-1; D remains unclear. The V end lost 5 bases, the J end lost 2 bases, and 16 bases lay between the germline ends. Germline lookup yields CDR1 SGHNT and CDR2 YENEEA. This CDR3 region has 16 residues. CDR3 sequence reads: CASSPSLSFPYNEQFF. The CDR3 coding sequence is TGTGCCAGCAGCCCCTCTTTAAGCTTTCCCTACAATGAGCAGTTCTTC.

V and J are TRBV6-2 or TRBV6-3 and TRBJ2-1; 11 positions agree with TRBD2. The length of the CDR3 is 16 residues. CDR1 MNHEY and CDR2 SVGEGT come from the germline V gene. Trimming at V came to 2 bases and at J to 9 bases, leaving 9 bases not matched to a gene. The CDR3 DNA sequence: TGTGCCAGCAGTTACATCGGGACTAGCGGAGGGGGTGAGCAGTTCTTC. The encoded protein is CASSYIGTSGGGEQFF.

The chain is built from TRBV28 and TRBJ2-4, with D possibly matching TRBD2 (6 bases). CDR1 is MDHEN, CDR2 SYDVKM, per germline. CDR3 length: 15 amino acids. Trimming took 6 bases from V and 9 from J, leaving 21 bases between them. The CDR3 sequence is CASSPGRQGTGIQYF. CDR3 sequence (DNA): TGTGCCAGCAGCCCGGGGAGGCAGGGAACGGGCATTCAGTACTTC.

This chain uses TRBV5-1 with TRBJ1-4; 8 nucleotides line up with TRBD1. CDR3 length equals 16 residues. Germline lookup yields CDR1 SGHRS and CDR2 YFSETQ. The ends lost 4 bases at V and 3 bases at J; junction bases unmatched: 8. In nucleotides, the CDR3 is TGCGCCAGCAGCCGCGGACAGGGCGTAGCTAATGAAAAACTGTTTTTT. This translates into CASSRGQGVANEKLFF.